The next 8 T cell receptor beta chains were all read from a single sample in a study of identical twins (dated by TCRdb to about 2016). Libraries were made using 5' RACE. Sequencing took place on an Illumina HiSeq 2000. TCRdb reprocessed the public reads (quality trimming at Q25 with fastp, clone calling with MiXCR) and kept in-frame beta chains. Rows matching on CDR3 protein sequence are summarized as one entry with the most common DNA and genes. In this sample the table shows over 200,000 distinct CDR3 sequences, over 5.5% of which occur a single time. Of the sample, about 15% falls within the top ten clones. These same data were also listed under a study on T cells expressing NK-cell markers.

The sample taken for sequencing was CD8+ T cells sorted from blood. The receptors stem from a woman younger than 35 in good health.

This clonotype was seen only a few times. V is TRBV12-3 or TRBV12-4 and J is TRBJ2-1; the match to TRBD2 covers 8 bases. CDR3 length: 16 residues. V gave up 8 bases and J gave up 5 bases; unmatched junction bases: 14. The DNA for the CDR3 is TGTGCCAGCTCAAGCCCGGGGGGGACTAGGCACAATGAGCAGTTCTTC. It codes for CASSSPGGTRHNEQFF.

This clonotype was counted between two and nine times. This rearrangement joins TRBV2 to TRBJ2-1; D gene ambiguous. Looked up from germline, CDR1 is SNHLY and CDR2 is FYNNEI. V gave up 2 bases and J gave up 0 bases, with 11 bases separating them. The CDR3 totals 16 residues. This chain's CDR3 is CASSEPDGASYNEQFF. CDR3 nucleotides: TGTGCCAGCAGTGAACCGGACGGAGCCTCCTACAATGAGCAGTTCTTC.

V is TRBV2 and J is TRBJ2-1, with D perhaps matching TRBD2 (6 bases). Germline V lookup: CDR1 SNHLY, CDR2 FYNNEI. V was shortened by 7 bases and J by 5 bases, with 15 bases between the two germline ends. This CDR3 is built from 14 residues. The DNA for the CDR3 is TGTGCCAGCATGGGGACTCGAACTCACAATGAGCAGTTCTTC. Translating gives CASMGTRTHNEQFF.

The V call is TRBV27, the J call TRBJ1-2, with 7 bases matching TRBD1. This CDR3 is built from 15 residues. Unmatched junction bases numbered 9, after V lost 4 bases and J lost 4 bases. The V gene's germline CDR1 is MNHEY and CDR2 SMNVEV (reference sequence). CDR3 bases: TGTGCCAGCAGTTCGTTGGGGACAGACGTCTATGGCTACACCTTC. Its translation: CASSSLGTDVYGYTF.

This clonotype occurred many times. The chain is built from TRBV5-1 and TRBJ2-1, with TRBD1 as a possible D gene (5 bases). The V end was cut by 0 bases, the J end by 7 bases, with 17 bases between. The CDR3 sequence is 16 residues long. Germline V gene lookup returns CDR1 SGHRS and CDR2 YFSETQ. The CDR3 loop is CASSLASGPPRNEQFF. The CDR3 DNA is TGCGCCAGCAGCTTGGCCTCAGGGCCACCGAGGAATGAGCAGTTCTTC.

This clonotype was counted a few times. The chain carries TRBV7-9 and TRBJ1-1; 7 bases are shared with TRBD1. The CDR3 has 14 residues. Germline V gene data show CDR1 as SEHNR and CDR2 as FQNEAQ (reference sequence). The V and J ends lost 6 bases and 2 bases, in that order; junction bases with no gene match: 6. The CDR3 protein is CASRPRQGNTEAFF. The CDR3 DNA follows: TGTGCCAGCAGACCGAGACAGGGAAACACTGAAGCTTTCTTT.

This clonotype was counted many times. The chain is built from TRBV12-3 or TRBV12-4 and TRBJ2-1; D not resolved. Trimming left V 6 bases short and J 8 bases short, with 17 bases between. The length of the CDR3 is 14 residues. The CDR3 protein is CASSPPGGVYEQFF. DNA of the CDR3: TGTGCCAGCAGCCCTCCCGGTGGGGTCTATGAGCAGTTCTTC.

J is TRBJ2-1 and V is TRBV9, with 8 bases matching TRBD2. The CDR3 covers 16 residues. The V gene's germline CDR1 is SGDLS and CDR2 YYNGEE. Losses at the gene ends were 0 bases for V and 6 bases for J; bases not matched to a gene: 8. The CDR3 region has the DNA TGTGCCAGCAGCGTAGGGAGCGGGAGCCCCTCCAATGAGCAGTTCTTC. Translating gives CASSVGSGSPSNEQFF.